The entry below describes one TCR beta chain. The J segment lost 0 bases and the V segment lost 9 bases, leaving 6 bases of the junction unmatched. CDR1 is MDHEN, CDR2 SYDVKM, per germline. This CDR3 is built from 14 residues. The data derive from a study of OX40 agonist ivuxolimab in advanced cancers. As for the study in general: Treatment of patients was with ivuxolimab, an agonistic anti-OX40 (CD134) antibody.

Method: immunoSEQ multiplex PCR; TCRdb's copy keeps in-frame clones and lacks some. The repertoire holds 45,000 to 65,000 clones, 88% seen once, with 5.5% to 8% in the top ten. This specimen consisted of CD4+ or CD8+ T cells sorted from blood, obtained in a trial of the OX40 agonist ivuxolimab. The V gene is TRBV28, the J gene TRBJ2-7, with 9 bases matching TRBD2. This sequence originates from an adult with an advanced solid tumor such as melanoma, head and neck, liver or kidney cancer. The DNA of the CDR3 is TGTGCCAGTGGGTTTAGCGGGAGCTCCTACGAGCAGTACTTC. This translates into CASGFSGSSYEQYF.